The 29 T cell receptor beta chains listed next were all sequenced from one sample in a study of T cell changes during pregnancy in multiple sclerosis. The assay was immunoSEQ multiplex PCR, and TCRdb's table has in-frame clones only and misses some. The data show about 85,000 clones, approximately 90% seen once. The material sequenced was peripheral blood, taken in the first trimester of pregnancy. All receptors come from a female donor with multiple sclerosis, enrolled in a pregnancy study.

The chain uses TRBV29-1 and TRBJ2-2; TRBD1 agrees at 8 bases. The germline V gene encodes CDR1 SQVTM and CDR2 ANQGSEA. The CDR3 contains 14 residues. V lost 4 bases to trimming and J lost 4 bases; unmatched junction nucleotides: 5. The CDR3 loop reads CSVVRTGSTGELFF. CDR3 sequence (DNA): TGCAGCGTTGTAAGGACAGGGAGCACCGGGGAGCTGTTTTTT.

V and J are TRBV7-2 and TRBJ2-5, with 7 bases identical to TRBD2. Germline V gene sequence: CDR1 SGHTA, CDR2 FQGNSA. J was trimmed by 4 bases and V by 5 bases; bases with no gene match: 7. The CDR3 length is 14 residues. The DNA of the CDR3 is TGTGCCAGCAGCCCCGGGGGGTGGGGAGAGACCCAGTACTTC. This gives the protein CASSPGGWGETQYF.

As DNA, the CDR3 is TGTGCCAGCAGCGTAGGGGGGGGGCAGCCCTACGAGCAGTACTTC. It yields the protein CASSVGGGQPYEQYF. The gene calls are TRBV9 and TRBJ2-7; perhaps TRBD2 as D (7 bases). This CDR3 spans 15 amino acids. V lost 0 bases to trimming and J lost 2 bases, with 12 bases between them. Per germline, CDR1 SGDLS and CDR2 YYNGEE.

This rearrangement joins TRBV6-6 to TRBJ2-7; 10 bases line up with TRBD2. CDR1 is MNHNY and CDR2 is SVGAGI in the germline V gene (reference sequence). The CDR3 sequence is 15 residues long. Trimming took 2 bases from V and 6 from J; bases not matched to a gene: 7. The CDR3 bases are TGTGCCAGCAGTTACCCTGCTAGCGGGAGTCCCGAGCAGTACTTC. Translating it yields CASSYPASGSPEQYF.

The chain couples TRBV7-9 to TRBJ2-1; tentative D call: TRBD2 (5 bases). V was clipped by 0 bases and J by 8 bases, with 17 bases between them. The length of the CDR3 is 16 residues. Germline lookup yields CDR1 SEHNR and CDR2 FQNEAQ (reference sequence). The CDR3 region has the DNA TGTGCCAGCAGCTTAGCGGAAGGACTCTTAGACCATGAGCAGTTCTTC. Protein: CASSLAEGLLDHEQFF.

The chain has TRBV28 and TRBJ2-3; 9 bases map to TRBD2. V lost 8 bases and J lost 6; bases outside the gene matches: 6. Germline CDR1 is MDHEN and CDR2 is SYDVKM. The CDR3 loop spans 13 amino acids. This CDR3 is CASRAGGGDTQYF. CDR3 DNA: TGTGCCAGCCGCGCGGGAGGGGGCGATACGCAGTATTTT.

The V and J genes are TRBV30 and TRBJ1-3; possibly TRBD1 for D (5 bases). This CDR3 is built from 15 residues. Deletions cut 2 bases from V and 0 bases from J, with 11 bases between. Per the germline V gene, CDR1 is GTSNPN and CDR2 is SVGIG (reference sequence). In nucleotides, the CDR3 is TGTGCCTGGAGTATTCCGGGGGTCTCTGGAAACACCATATATTTT. This encodes CAWSIPGVSGNTIYF.

The chain has TRBV4-1 and TRBJ2-1, with 8 bases identical to TRBD1. The CDR3 extends over 17 amino acids. The germline gives CDR1 MGHRA, CDR2 YSYEKL. Trimming cost V 3 bases and J 7 bases; bases outside gene matches: 14. The CDR3 spells CASSQVPFRGLGNEQFF. The CDR3 DNA follows: TGCGCCAGCAGCCAGGTCCCATTCAGGGGGCTGGGGAATGAGCAGTTCTTC.

Concerning this clone: Other DNA sequences from this sample encode an identical CDR3 as well. V is TRBV19 and J is TRBJ2-3; maybe TRBD1 (6 bases). Trimming pared 2 bases from V and 3 bases from J, leaving 6 bases between. CDR1 LNHDA and CDR2 SQIVND come from the germline V gene (reference sequence). The CDR3 sequence is 13 residues long. Here the CDR3 DNA reads TGTGCCAGTAGTATACAGGGGACAGATACGCAGTATTTT. Translating it yields CASSIQGTDTQYF.

This chain links TRBV18 with TRBJ1-2; D remains ambiguous. This CDR3 region has 13 residues. Trimming stripped 3 bases from V and 5 bases from J, with 10 bases between. Germline values: CDR1 KGHSH, CDR2 LQKENI. CDR3 amino acids: CASSPVTEYGYTF. DNA for the CDR3: TGTGCCAGCTCACCCGTTACTGAGTATGGCTACACCTTC.

This chain joins TRBV13 and TRBJ2-5; D unresolved. This CDR3 spans 13 amino acids. The V end was cut by 3 bases, the J end by 5 bases, with 10 bases between. Germline loops: CDR1 PRHDT, CDR2 FYEKMQ (reference sequence). Here the CDR3 reads CASSLESRETQYF. CDR3 DNA: TGTGCCAGCAGCTTGGAATCGCGGGAGACCCAGTACTTC.

This clone occurred once. The CDR3 DNA is TGCGCCAGCAGCCCTTTCATGGCTAGCGGGGGTGGAGAGACCCAGTACTTC. Its protein product is CASSPFMASGGGETQYF. The rearrangement joins TRBV5-1 to TRBJ2-5; 10 bases map to TRBD2. Trimming took 4 bases from V and 4 from J; bases not matched to a gene: 13. The CDR3 is made up of 17 amino acids. CDR1 is SGHRS and CDR2 is YFSETQ in the germline V gene.

The genes are TRBV29-1 and TRBJ1-2, with D unresolved. Germline assignment: CDR1 SQVTM and CDR2 ANQGSEA. The CDR3 is made up of 15 amino acids. Deletions cut 4 bases from V and 0 bases from J, with 15 bases between. For the CDR3, the DNA is TGCAGCGTTGCTGGGAGGCAGGACGCTAACTATGGCTACACCTTC. Its translation: CSVAGRQDANYGYTF.

The chain has TRBV30 and TRBJ2-7, with TRBD1 identical over 7 bases. The CDR3 covers 13 residues. Per the germline V gene, CDR1 is GTSNPN and CDR2 is SVGIG (reference sequence). With V trimmed by 2 bases and J by 4 bases, 5 bases remained unmatched. The CDR3 DNA is TGTGCCTGGAGTCTTGGGACAGTATACGAGCAGTACTTC. Translated, it gives CAWSLGTVYEQYF.

This clone has only one observation. This rearrangement joins TRBV19 to TRBJ1-4; the match to TRBD1 covers 8 bases. This CDR3 has 17 residues. Germline CDR1 is LNHDA and CDR2 is SQIVND (reference sequence). Losses at the gene ends were 5 bases for V and 6 bases for J; bases not matched to a gene: 14. In DNA form, the CDR3 reads TGTGCCAGTAGTCTCTCCTACGTCGGACAGGGAGATGAAAAACTGTTTTTT. Translation gives CASSLSYVGQGDEKLFF.

This chain joins TRBV4-1 and TRBJ1-2; no firm D call. CDR3 size: 17 residues. Between the trimmed V and J ends, which lost 4 bases and 5 bases, there was a span of 23 bases. Germline loops: CDR1 MGHRA, CDR2 YSYEKL. CDR3 loop: CASSPATTGRYKYGYTF. The CDR3 DNA reads TGCGCCAGCAGCCCCGCCACCACCGGGAGGTACAAGTATGGCTACACCTTC.

The V gene is TRBV28, the J gene TRBJ2-1, with TRBD2 matching 11 bases. The CDR3 has 16 amino acids. The trim removed 3 bases at V and 7 bases at J, leaving 8 bases unmatched. CDR1 is MDHEN, CDR2 SYDVKM, per germline. CDR3 in DNA: TGTGCCAGCAGTTTGGGACTAGCGGTCCCGTTTAATGAGCAGTTCTTC. Translating it yields CASSLGLAVPFNEQFF. Filled out from reference TRBV28 and TRBJ2-1, the complete variable domain reads DVKVTQSSRYLVKRTGEKVFLECVQDMDHENMFWYRQDPGLGLRLIYFSYDVKMKEKGDIPEGYSVSREKKERFSLILESASTNQTSMYLCASSLGLAVPFNEQFFGPGTRLTVL.

The chain links TRBV5-5 to TRBJ2-7; D not resolved. Germline CDR1 reads SGHKS; CDR2 reads YYEKEE (reference sequence). The CDR3 has 15 residues. V lost 1 base, J lost 0 bases, and 11 bases lay in between. The CDR3 sequence is CASSLFQASSYEQYF. In DNA form, the CDR3 reads TGTGCCAGCAGCTTGTTCCAGGCCAGCTCCTACGAGCAGTACTTC.

This chain joins TRBV7-2 and TRBJ2-4; 10 nucleotides agree with TRBD2. Germline V CDR1 and CDR2: SGHTA, FQGNSA. Germline trimming cut 5 bases from V and 2 bases from J; bases unmatched to any gene: 12. The CDR3 sequence is 18 residues long. CDR3 protein: CASSVHSSGGAPKNIQYF. In DNA, the CDR3 is TGTGCCAGCAGCGTACACTCAAGCGGGGGGGCACCCAAAAACATTCAGTACTTC.

The chain is built from TRBV13 and TRBJ2-1; the match to TRBD2 covers 9 bases. V lost 5 bases, J lost 10 bases, and 6 bases stayed unmatched. The CDR3 runs to 13 residues. The germline V gene has CDR1 PRHDT and CDR2 FYEKMQ (reference sequence). For the CDR3, the DNA is TGTGCCAGCAGCCCTCTAGCGGGACCCGAGCAGTTCTTC. It encodes CASSPLAGPEQFF.

In its sample, this clone was seen a few times. The V and J genes are TRBV30 and TRBJ1-2; 11 bases align to TRBD1. The CDR3 extends over 13 amino acids. Germline trimming cut 4 bases from V and 8 bases from J; bases unmatched to any gene: 6. Germline CDR1 is GTSNPN and CDR2 is SVGIG (reference sequence). CDR3 in DNA: TGTGCCTGGACTAGGGGACAGGGGGACGGCTACACCTTC. This translates into CAWTRGQGDGYTF.

The J gene is TRBJ2-1, the V gene TRBV5-1, with 12 bases fitting TRBD1. J was trimmed by 16 bases and V by 4 bases; bases with no gene match: 6. The V gene's germline CDR1 is SGHRS and CDR2 YFSETQ. The CDR3 has 12 residues. The chain's CDR3 is CASSTGDRGRFF. The CDR3 region has the DNA TGCGCCAGCAGCACTGGGGACAGGGGGCGATTCTTC. Using reference TRBV5-1 and TRBJ2-1 for the parts outside the CDR3, the full variable domain is KAGVTQTPRYLIKTRGQQVTLSCSPISGHRSVSWYQQTPGQGLQFLFEYFSETQRNKGNFPGRFSGRQFSNSRSEMNVSTLELGDSALYLCASSTGDRGRFFGPGTRLTVL.

In its sample, this clone was seen once. The J gene is TRBJ1-2, the V gene TRBV6-1; 9 bases map to TRBD1. V trimming: 1 base; J trimming: 8 bases; junction bases outside the gene matches: 11. Germline loops: CDR1 MNHNS, CDR2 SASEGT. The CDR3 loop spans 16 amino acids. CDR3 bases: TGTGCCAGCAGTGAAGACCCCCCCGGGACAGGGTCCGGCTACACCTTC. Amino acids: CASSEDPPGTGSGYTF.

CDR3 sequence: CATSARGGGADTQYF. CDR3 in DNA: TGTGCCACCAGCGCACGAGGGGGAGGGGCAGATACGCAGTATTTT. This sequence joins TRBV15 and TRBJ2-3; tentative D call: TRBD2 (7 bases). CDR1 and CDR2 (germline): LNHNV, YYDKDF (reference sequence). The length of the CDR3 is 15 residues. V was clipped by 5 bases and J by 4 bases, with 16 bases between them.

The chain carries TRBV10-3 and TRBJ1-2, with 7 bases matching TRBD1. CDR3 size: 14 residues. Germline values: CDR1 ENHRY, CDR2 SYGVKD. The J segment lost 0 bases and the V segment lost 9 bases, leaving 7 bases of the junction unmatched. The CDR3 nucleotides read TGTGCCATGAGAGTACAGGGGTCTAACTATGGCTACACCTTC. Its protein product is CAMRVQGSNYGYTF.

This clone was recorded a few times. This chain uses TRBV29-1 with TRBJ1-1; possible D gene TRBD1, 6 bases. V lost 6 bases, J lost 1 base, and 12 bases lay in between. In germline, CDR1 is SQVTM, CDR2 ANQGSEA. CDR3 length equals 13 residues. The DNA for the CDR3 is TGCAGCGTGTCGGACAGACAGAACACTGAAGCTTTCTTT. The encoded protein is CSVSDRQNTEAFF.

The chain is built from TRBV6-1 and TRBJ2-7; D perhaps matches TRBD2 (6 bases). The germline gives CDR1 MNHNS, CDR2 SASEGT. The CDR3 spans 14 residues. Trimming pared 0 bases from V and 7 bases from J, leaving 13 bases between. This chain's CDR3 is CASSEALAISEQYF. The CDR3 DNA is TGTGCCAGCAGTGAAGCTCTAGCGATTAGTGAGCAGTACTTC.

This clone was seen a single time. The CDR3 region is CASSLHRSGTLYGYTF. In nucleotides, the CDR3 is TGCGCCAGCAGCTTACACAGGTCCGGGACACTTTATGGCTACACCTTC. The chain carries TRBV4-3 and TRBJ1-2; D perhaps matches TRBD1 (6 bases). From germline, CDR1 is LGHNA and CDR2 YSLEER. The germline V and J ends were trimmed by 5 bases and 5 bases, with 21 bases remaining between them. This CDR3 region has 16 residues.

The gene calls are TRBV18 and TRBJ2-7; 10 nucleotides align to TRBD1. The CDR3 loop spans 16 amino acids. Germline V gene lookup returns CDR1 KGHSH and CDR2 LQKENI. V gave up 2 bases and J gave up 5 bases; unmatched junction bases: 9. The CDR3 bases are TGTGCCAGCTCACCAAAGGTCGACAGGGGGCACGACGAGCAGTACTTC. Translation: CASSPKVDRGHDEQYF. Drawing the rest from reference TRBV18 and TRBJ2-7, the complete variable domain is NAGVMQNPRHLVRRRGQEARLRCSPMKGHSHVYWYRQLPEEGLKFMVYLQKENIIDESGMPKERFSAEFPKEGPSILRIQQVVRGDSAAYFCASSPKVDRGHDEQYFGPGTRLTVT.